The 7 T cell receptor beta chains below come from one sample, sequenced in a study of shared clonotypes between healthy human individuals. The repertoire was sequenced with immunoSEQ multiplex PCR; TCRdb's copy has only in-frame clones and lacks some. Here the sample spans 850,000 to 1,200,000 clones, about 75% being singletons. The sequenced sample consisted of memory CD4+ T cells sorted from blood. Subset noted: CD45RA-negative fraction. The receptors shown here come from a man between 18 and 29 years old in good health.

Turning to this clone: The sample carries other DNA sequences with the same CDR3. The V gene is TRBV18, the J gene TRBJ2-5; D uncertain. Germline CDR1 KGHSH, CDR2 LQKENI. This CDR3 region has 13 residues. The V and J ends lost 2 bases and 1 base respectively, with 5 bases between them. The CDR3 DNA is TGTGCCAGCTCACCAGCGTTCCAAGAGACCCAGTACTTC. This gives the protein CASSPAFQETQYF.

The chain has TRBV5-4 and TRBJ1-4, with D perhaps TRBD1 (5 bases). The V gene lost 3 bases and the J gene lost 5 bases, with 14 bases spanning the gap. CDR3 size: 15 residues. Germline CDR1 SGHNT, CDR2 YYREEE (reference sequence). CDR3 nucleotide sequence: TGTGCCAGCAGCTCGTCCCGGGACGGGAATGAAAAACTGTTTTTT. Protein product: CASSSSRDGNEKLFF.

The genes are TRBV19 and TRBJ2-3, with D perhaps matching TRBD2 (6 bases). The CDR3 spans 14 residues. Trimming stripped 6 bases from V and 0 bases from J, with 10 bases between. Germline values: CDR1 LNHDA, CDR2 SQIVND (reference sequence). CDR3 bases: TGTGCCAGTAGGGGACTTTTGAGCACAGATACGCAGTATTTT. This codes for CASRGLLSTDTQYF.

The V and J genes are TRBV6-1 and TRBJ2-6; 11 bases agree with TRBD1. The V and J ends lost 11 bases and 0 bases, in that order; junction bases with no gene match: 3. This CDR3 comprises 15 residues. Germline-derived CDR1 and CDR2 are MNHNS and SASEGT. The CDR3 bases are TGTGCCGGAGGGACAGGGGGCTCTGGGGCCAACGTCCTGACTTTC. The encoded protein is CAGGTGGSGANVLTF.

This clone was detected a few times. This chain connects TRBV6-6 to TRBJ1-1; TRBD1 aligns across 7 bases. V lost 8 bases to trimming and J lost 7 bases; unmatched junction nucleotides: 13. This CDR3 has 14 residues. Germline-derived CDR1 and CDR2 are MNHNY and SVGAGI (reference sequence). CDR3 in DNA: TGTGCCAGCCTCGGGACAGTTGAATATAGTGAAGCTTTCTTT. Translating it yields CASLGTVEYSEAFF.

The rearrangement links TRBV5-1 to TRBJ2-6, with TRBD2 as a possible D gene (5 bases). The germline gives CDR1 SGHRS, CDR2 YFSETQ. V was cut by 1 base and J by 3 bases, with 14 bases left in between. The CDR3 totals 17 residues. The CDR3 bases are TGCGCCAGCAGCTTGAGGACTGCCCCTGGTGGGGCCAACGTCCTGACTTTC. Its translation: CASSLRTAPGGANVLTF.

The chain carries TRBV7-9 and TRBJ1-1; 8 bases are shared with TRBD1. V was pared by 0 bases and J by 5 bases, with 5 bases of the junction left unmatched. Germline V lookup: CDR1 SEHNR, CDR2 FQNEAQ (reference sequence). The CDR3 runs 15 residues. This chain's CDR3 is CASSLAPQGGTEAFF. CDR3 bases: TGTGCCAGCAGCTTAGCGCCACAGGGGGGGACTGAAGCTTTCTTT.